This TCR beta chain was recorded in a study of cytomegalovirus exposure and HLA in healthy donors. Notes on this clone: The target antigen is unknown.

The CDR3 spans 14 residues. V was clipped by 5 bases and J by 3 bases, with 13 bases between them. The germline CDR1 and CDR2 sequences are SGHVS and FQNEAQ. Whole-study findings and limits: There were some public TCRs occurring in many donors, but most TCR sequences were rare.

PCR used 60 Vbeta primers and 13 Jbeta primers. The repertoire was sequenced with immunoSEQ multiplex PCR; TCRdb's copy has only in-frame clones and lacks some. Seen here are some 150,000 clones, around 70% observed once, and the top ten hold approximately 2%. The sample was PBMCs. The rearrangement links TRBV7-8 to TRBJ1-2, with D maybe TRBD1 (5 bases). The source of this sequence is a man aged 40-49 years in good health and CMV-seronegative. The CDR3: CASSLRTRDYGYTF. CDR3 bases: TGTGCCAGCAGCCTCCGCACCAGGGACTATGGCTACACCTTC.